This T cell receptor beta chain came from a study of early T cells in non-severe SARS-CoV-2 infection. Study-wide background: Sequenced bulk RNA came from whole blood that was unsorted, and chains were unpaired.

In the library, individual cDNA molecules carried attached unique molecular identifiers. TCRdb used MiXCR to reprocess the 5' RACE reads, holding one entry per CDR3 protein. Of about 29,000 distinct CDR3 sequences in the sample, roughly 4.4% were seen once. Concerning this clonotype: Its target is unknown.

The CDR3 has 15 amino acids. Germline lookup yields CDR1 SGHVS and CDR2 FQNEAQ. Trimming removed 4 bases at V and 6 bases at J, with 15 bases between. Study-wide results and limits: Matching with VDJdb favored anti-spike CD8 responses (missing private and CD4 specificities).

This rearrangement joins TRBV7-8 to TRBJ2-2; possibly TRBD1 or TRBD2 for D (5 bases each). Sequenced: whole blood. The source is an adult who was a healthcare worker with PCR-confirmed SARS-CoV-2 infection or an uninfected control (not recorded which). Here the CDR3 DNA reads TGTGCCAGCAGCTCCGAATGGGGGTCCGCCGGGGAGCTGTTTTTT. Translated, it gives CASSSEWGSAGELFF.